This note documents a single TCR beta chain sequence. Its target is not known. With 2 bases removed from V and 4 bases from J, the gap between germline ends came to 6 bases. Germline V gene data show CDR1 as SGHNT and CDR2 as YENEEA. The CDR3 length is 12 residues. MiXCR, run by TCRdb on the 5' RACE reads, gives a single entry per CDR3 protein. The sample lists tens of thousands of distinct CDR3 sequences; roughly 17% were seen once. Notes on the study in general: The larger-cohort validation was restricted to a single TCR beta V-J rearrangement rather than whole repertoires. Greatest tumor Treg TCR overlap was with tumor naive CD4+ cells.

The V gene is TRBV11-3, the J gene TRBJ2-7; D is unclear. The sequencing input was naive CD4+ T cells sorted from blood. Subset defined: naive CD4+ T cells, CD4+CD45RA+CD25-. The receptor was derived from a female donor with breast cancer. CDR3 sequence (DNA): TGTGCCAGCAGCTTAAGTGAGTACGAGCAGTACTTC. Amino acids: CASSLSEYEQYF.